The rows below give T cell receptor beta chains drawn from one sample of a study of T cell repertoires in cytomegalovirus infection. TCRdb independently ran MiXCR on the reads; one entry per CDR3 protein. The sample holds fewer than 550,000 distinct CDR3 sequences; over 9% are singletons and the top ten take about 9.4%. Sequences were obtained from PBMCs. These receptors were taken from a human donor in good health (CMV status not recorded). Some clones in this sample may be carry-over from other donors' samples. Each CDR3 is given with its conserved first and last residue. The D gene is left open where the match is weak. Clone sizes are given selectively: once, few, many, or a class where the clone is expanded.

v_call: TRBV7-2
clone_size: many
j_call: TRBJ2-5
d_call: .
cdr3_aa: CASSSRLETQYF
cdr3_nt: TGTGCCAGCAGCTCCCGTTTGGAGACCCAGTACTTC

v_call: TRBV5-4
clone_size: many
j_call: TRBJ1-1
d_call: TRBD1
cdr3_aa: CASSRTGEGVTEAFF
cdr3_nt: TGTGCCAGCAGCCGGACAGGGGAAGGGGTGACTGAAGCTTTCTTT

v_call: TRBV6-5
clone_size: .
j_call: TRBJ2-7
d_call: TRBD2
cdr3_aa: CASSSRAGGAEQYF
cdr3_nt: TGTGCCAGCAGTTCCCGAGCGGGAGGGGCCGAGCAGTACTTC

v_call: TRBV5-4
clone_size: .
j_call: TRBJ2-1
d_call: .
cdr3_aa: CASSLKQGDNEQFF
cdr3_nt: TGTGCCAGCAGCTTGAAACAGGGTGACAATGAGCAGTTCTTC

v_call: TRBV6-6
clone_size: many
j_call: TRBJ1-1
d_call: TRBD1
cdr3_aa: CASKSPGQGVLNTEAFF
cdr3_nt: TGTGCCAGCAAGTCTCCGGGACAGGGGGTTCTGAACACTGAAGCTTTCTTT

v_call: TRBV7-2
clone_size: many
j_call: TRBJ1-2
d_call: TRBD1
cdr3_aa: CASSLSQGVQGYTF
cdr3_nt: TGTGCCAGCAGCTTATCTCAGGGGGTTCAGGGCTACACCTTC

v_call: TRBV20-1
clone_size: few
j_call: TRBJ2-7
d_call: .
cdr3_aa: CSARDPGLGRREQYF
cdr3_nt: TGCAGTGCTAGAGATCCCGGACTCGGGCGGCGGGAGCAGTACTTC

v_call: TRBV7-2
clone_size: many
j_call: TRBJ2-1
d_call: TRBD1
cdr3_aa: CASSFPGQVNEQFF
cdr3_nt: TGTGCCAGCAGCTTCCCCGGACAGGTCAATGAGCAGTTCTTC

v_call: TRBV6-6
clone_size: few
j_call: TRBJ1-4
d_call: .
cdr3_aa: CASSRGGGDGEKLFF
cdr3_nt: TGTGCCAGCAGCCGCGGTGGGGGTGACGGTGAAAAACTGTTTTTT

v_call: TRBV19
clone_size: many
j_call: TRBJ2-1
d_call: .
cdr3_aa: CASSMGTHSYNEQFF
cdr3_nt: TGTGCCAGTAGTATGGGGACGCACTCCTACAATGAGCAGTTCTTC

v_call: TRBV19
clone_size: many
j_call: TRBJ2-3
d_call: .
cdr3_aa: CASTRSPAADTQYF
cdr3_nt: TGTGCCAGTACCCGGAGCCCAGCAGCAGATACGCAGTATTTT

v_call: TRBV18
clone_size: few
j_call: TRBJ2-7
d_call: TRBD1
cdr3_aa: CASSRKGGTGSSEQYF
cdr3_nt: TGTGCCAGCTCACGGAAGGGCGGGACAGGGTCTTCCGAGCAGTACTTC

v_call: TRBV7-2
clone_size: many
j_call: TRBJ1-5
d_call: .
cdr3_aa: CASSWSGTQPQHF
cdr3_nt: TGTGCCAGCAGCTGGTCGGGGACTCAGCCCCAGCATTTT

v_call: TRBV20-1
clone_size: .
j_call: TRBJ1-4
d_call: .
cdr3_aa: CSARDRGAYEEKLFF
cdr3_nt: TGCAGTGCTAGAGATAGGGGGGCCTACGAGGAAAAACTGTTTTTT

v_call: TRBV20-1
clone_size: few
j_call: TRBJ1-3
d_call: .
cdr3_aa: CSAPDGRSGNTIYF
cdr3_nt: TGCAGTGCTCCAGACGGTCGCTCTGGAAACACCATATATTTT

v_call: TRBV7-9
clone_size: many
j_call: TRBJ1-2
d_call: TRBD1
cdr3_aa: CASSSQQGGEAGYTF
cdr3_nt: TGTGCCAGCAGCTCCCAACAGGGGGGGGAGGCTGGCTACACCTTC

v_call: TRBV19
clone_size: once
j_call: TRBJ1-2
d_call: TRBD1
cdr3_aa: CASAPPSGQGFYDYTF
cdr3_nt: TGTGCCAGTGCCCCTCCGTCGGGACAGGGGTTCTATGACTACACCTTC

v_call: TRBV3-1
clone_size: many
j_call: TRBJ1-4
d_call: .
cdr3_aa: CASSPFAGEIGEKLFF
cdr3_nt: TGTGCCAGCAGCCCATTCGCAGGGGAGATTGGGGAAAAACTGTTTTTT

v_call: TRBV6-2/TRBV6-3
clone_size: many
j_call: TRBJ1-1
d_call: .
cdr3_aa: CASLPKAGVLPMNTEAFF
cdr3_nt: TGTGCCAGCCTCCCGAAGGCAGGGGTCCTACCCATGAACACTGAAGCTTTCTTT

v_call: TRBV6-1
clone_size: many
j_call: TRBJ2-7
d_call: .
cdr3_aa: CASSVPIGAGEQYF
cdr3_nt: TGTGCCAGCAGTGTCCCAATCGGCGCGGGCGAGCAGTACTTC

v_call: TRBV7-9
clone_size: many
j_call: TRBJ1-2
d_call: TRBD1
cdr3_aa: CASTLTGTNYGYTF
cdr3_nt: TGTGCCAGCACCCTGACAGGGACTAACTATGGCTACACCTTC

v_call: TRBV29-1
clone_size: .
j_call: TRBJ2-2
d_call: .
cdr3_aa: CSVLGSTVGGGELFF
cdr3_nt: TGCAGCGTCCTAGGAAGCACAGTGGGGGGCGGGGAGCTGTTTTTT

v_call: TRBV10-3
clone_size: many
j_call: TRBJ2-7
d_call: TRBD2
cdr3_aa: CAISESDSGGIYEQYF
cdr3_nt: TGTGCCATCAGTGAGTCGGATAGCGGGGGTATCTACGAGCAGTACTTC

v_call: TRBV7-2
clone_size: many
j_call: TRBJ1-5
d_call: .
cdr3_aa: CASSLESWYSNQPQHF
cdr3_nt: TGTGCCAGCAGCTTAGAGAGTTGGTATAGCAATCAGCCCCAGCATTTT

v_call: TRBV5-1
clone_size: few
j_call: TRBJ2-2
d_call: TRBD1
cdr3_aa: CASSLDPLQGANGELFF
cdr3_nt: TGCGCCAGCAGCTTGGACCCGCTACAGGGGGCTAACGGGGAGCTGTTTTTT

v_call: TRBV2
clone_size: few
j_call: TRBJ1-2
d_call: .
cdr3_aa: CASSLGAFDGYTF
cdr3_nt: TGTGCCAGCAGCCTTGGTGCGTTCGATGGCTACACCTTC

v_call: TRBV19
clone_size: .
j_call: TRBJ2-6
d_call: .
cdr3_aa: CASSPSNPVWANVLTF
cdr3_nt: TGTGCCAGTAGTCCCTCTAACCCAGTCTGGGCCAACGTCCTGACTTTC

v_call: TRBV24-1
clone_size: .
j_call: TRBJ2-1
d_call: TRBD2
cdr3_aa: CATSATRSGDEQFF
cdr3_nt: TGTGCCACCAGTGCGACTAGAAGCGGGGATGAGCAGTTCTTC

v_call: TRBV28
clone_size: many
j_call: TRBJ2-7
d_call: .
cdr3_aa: CASSFGALGEQYF
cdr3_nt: TGTGCCAGCAGTTTTGGTGCGCTGGGAGAGCAGTACTTC

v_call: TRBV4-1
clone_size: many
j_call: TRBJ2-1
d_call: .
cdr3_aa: CASSPVGLQTNEQFF
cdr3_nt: TGCGCCAGCAGCCCGGTAGGACTACAGACCAATGAGCAGTTCTTC

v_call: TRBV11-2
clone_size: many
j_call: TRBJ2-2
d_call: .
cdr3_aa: CASRPGGGLGELFF
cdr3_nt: TGTGCCAGCCGTCCAGGGGGGGGGCTCGGGGAGCTGTTTTTT

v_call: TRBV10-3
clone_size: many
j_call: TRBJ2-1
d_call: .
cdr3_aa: CAISPKGPLAVNEQFF
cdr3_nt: TGTGCCATCAGCCCGAAGGGGCCCCTGGCGGTCAATGAGCAGTTCTTC

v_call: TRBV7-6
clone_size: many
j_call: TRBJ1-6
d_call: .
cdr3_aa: CASSLEADSGASPLHF
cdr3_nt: TGTGCCAGCAGCTTAGAGGCGGACAGCGGGGCTTCACCCCTCCACTTT

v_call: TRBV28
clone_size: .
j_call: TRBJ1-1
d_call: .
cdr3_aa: CASSMWDETTEAFF
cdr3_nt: TGTGCCAGCAGTATGTGGGACGAGACCACTGAAGCTTTCTTT

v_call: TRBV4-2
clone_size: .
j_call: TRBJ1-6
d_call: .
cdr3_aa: CASSQDPASTGYSPLHF
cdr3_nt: TGTGCCAGCAGCCAAGATCCGGCATCAACAGGGTATTCACCCCTCCACTTT

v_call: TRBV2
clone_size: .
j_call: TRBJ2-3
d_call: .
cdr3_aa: CARQGYGTDTQYF
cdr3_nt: TGTGCCAGACAGGGATACGGCACAGATACGCAGTATTTT

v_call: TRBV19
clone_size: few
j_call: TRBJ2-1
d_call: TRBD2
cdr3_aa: CASSIEGLAGLPYNEQFF
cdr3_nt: TGTGCCAGTAGTATAGAGGGACTAGCGGGGCTACCCTACAATGAGCAGTTCTTC

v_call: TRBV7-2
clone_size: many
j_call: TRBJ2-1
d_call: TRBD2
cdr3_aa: CASSTRTSGSNEQFF
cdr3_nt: TGTGCCAGCAGCACCCGGACTAGCGGGAGCAATGAGCAGTTCTTC

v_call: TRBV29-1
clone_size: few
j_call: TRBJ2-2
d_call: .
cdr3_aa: CSVERRGRNTGELFF
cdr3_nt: TGCAGCGTTGAAAGGAGGGGTCGGAACACCGGGGAGCTGTTTTTT

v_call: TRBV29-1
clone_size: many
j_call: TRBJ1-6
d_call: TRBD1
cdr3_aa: CSAVLTGGEGSPLHF
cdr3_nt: TGCAGCGCCGTACTGACAGGGGGCGAGGGGTCACCCCTCCACTTT